This T cell receptor beta chain was sequenced during a study of chemoradiotherapy in HPV16-positive cancers. Study results and caveats: The functional HPV-specific definition rests on just a couple of HPV16-positive patients.

The CDR3 is made up of 12 amino acids. Trimming took 3 bases from V and 9 from J, leaving 9 bases between them. From germline, CDR1 is LNHDA and CDR2 SQIVND (reference sequence). This clone has only one observation. No antigen is known for it. This table comes from immunoSEQ multiplex PCR, and its TCRdb copy is limited to in-frame clones, with some not included. The data contain over 10,000 clones, approximately 80% of them singletons. Collection of the sample occurred from a patient who underwent chemoradiotherapy. This receptor was obtained from a human donor with HPV-associated anogenital cancer. The rearrangement links TRBV19 to TRBJ2-1, with D maybe TRBD1 (6 bases). The CDR3 sequence is CASSMGASEQFF. The CDR3 bases are TGTGCCAGTAGTATGGGGGCTAGTGAGCAGTTCTTC.